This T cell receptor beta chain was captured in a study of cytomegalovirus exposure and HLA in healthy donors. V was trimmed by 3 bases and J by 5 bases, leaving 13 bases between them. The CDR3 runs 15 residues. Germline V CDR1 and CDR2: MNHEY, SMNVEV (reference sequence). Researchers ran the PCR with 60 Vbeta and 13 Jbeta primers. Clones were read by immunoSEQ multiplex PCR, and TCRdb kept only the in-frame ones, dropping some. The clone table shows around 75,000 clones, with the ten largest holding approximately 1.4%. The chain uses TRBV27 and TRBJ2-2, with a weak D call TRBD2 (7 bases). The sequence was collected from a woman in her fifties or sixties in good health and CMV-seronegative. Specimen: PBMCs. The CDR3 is CASSLFEGGTGELFF. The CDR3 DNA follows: TGTGCCAGCAGTTTGTTTGAGGGGGGGACCGGGGAGCTGTTTTTT.